The clone carrying this T cell receptor beta chain was seen a few times. This sample is part of a study of sequential checkpoint blockade in melanoma. Overall study: 90 to 95 pretreatment tumor DNA samples were TCRβ immunosequenced. Roughly 22 patients had tumor biopsies before treatment and at week 13.

Treatment: randomized to nivolumab then ipilimumab (arm A) or the reverse (arm B). None of the patients previously received DNA-damaging chemotherapy. This table comes from immunoSEQ multiplex PCR, and its TCRdb copy is limited to in-frame clones, with some not included. The sample records roughly 900 clones, approximately 20% being singletons. The CDR3 length is 14 residues. The J segment lost 5 bases and the V segment lost 5 bases, leaving 5 bases of the junction unmatched. CDR1 and CDR2 from the germline V gene are SGHNT and YENEEA. This TCR was sampled from a human donor with melanoma. The material sequenced was tumor tissue (inferred from file names), taken from a patient given nivolumab and ipilimumab in sequence. This chain connects TRBV11-3 to TRBJ2-5; TRBD1 agrees at 10 bases. This chain's CDR3 is CASSPGQGGETQYF. CDR3 nucleotides: TGTGCCAGCAGCCCCGGACAGGGGGGCGAGACCCAGTACTTC.